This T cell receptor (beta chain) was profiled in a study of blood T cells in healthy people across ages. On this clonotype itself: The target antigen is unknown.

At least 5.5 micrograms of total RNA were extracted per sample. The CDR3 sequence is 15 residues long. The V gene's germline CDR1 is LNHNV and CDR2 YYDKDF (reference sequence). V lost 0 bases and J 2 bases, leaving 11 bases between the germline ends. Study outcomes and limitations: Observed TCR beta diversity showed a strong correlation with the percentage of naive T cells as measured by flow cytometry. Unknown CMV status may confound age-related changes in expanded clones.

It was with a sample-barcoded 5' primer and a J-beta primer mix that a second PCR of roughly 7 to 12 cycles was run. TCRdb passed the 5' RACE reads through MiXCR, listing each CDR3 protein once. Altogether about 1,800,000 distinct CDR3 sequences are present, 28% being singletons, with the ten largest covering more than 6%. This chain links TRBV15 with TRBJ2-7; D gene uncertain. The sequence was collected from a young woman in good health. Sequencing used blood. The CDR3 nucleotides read TGTGCCACCAGCAGAGATTGGGGTCCCGCCTACGAGCAGTACTTC. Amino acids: CATSRDWGPAYEQYF.